This entry lists 19 T cell receptor beta chains sequenced from one sample in a study of regulatory and conventional T cells in RAG deficiency. Generated by immunoSEQ multiplex PCR, the TCRdb table keeps only in-frame clones and is missing some. This sample yields 30,000 to 35,000 clones, of which about nine tenths are seen a single time; approximately 5.6% belongs to the top ten. These same records also appear under a second study, on regulatory T cells. That investigation notes: The PCR used 52 TRBV and 13 TRBJ primers.

Material: CD8+ T cells sorted from blood. These receptor sequences come from a human donor in good health.

The V gene is TRBV27, the J gene TRBJ2-7; no firm D call. Germline V gene data show CDR1 as MNHEY and CDR2 as SMNVEV (reference sequence). The CDR3 spans 13 residues. The V and J ends lost 2 bases and 2 bases respectively, with 7 bases between them. CDR3 amino acids: CASSLGQTYEQYF. The CDR3, as DNA: TGTGCCAGCAGTTTAGGCCAGACCTACGAGCAGTACTTC.

This clone has just a few counts. The rearrangement uses TRBV7-9 and TRBJ2-7, with 8 bases lining up with TRBD2. The CDR3 length is 16 residues. The germline V gene has CDR1 SEHNR and CDR2 FQNEAQ (reference sequence). With V trimmed by 4 bases and J by 2 bases, 10 bases remained unmatched. DNA of the CDR3: TGTGCCAGCAGCTCGACCGGGACTAGTGCAGCCTACGAGCAGTACTTC. This encodes CASSSTGTSAAYEQYF.

The V call is TRBV6-4, the J call TRBJ2-6; D gene ambiguous. The germline V gene encodes CDR1 MRHNA and CDR2 SNTAGT. V lost 4 bases, J lost 0 bases, and 4 bases lay in between. This CDR3 spans 14 amino acids. For the CDR3, the DNA is TGTGCCAGCAGTGCCGACTCTGGGGCCAACGTCCTGACTTTC. This sequence encodes CASSADSGANVLTF.

The rearrangement links TRBV19 to TRBJ1-5; 9 bases agree with TRBD1. Germline V gene sequence: CDR1 LNHDA, CDR2 SQIVND (reference sequence). CDR3 length: 15 residues. With 2 bases clipped from V and 5 bases from J, the junction kept 4 bases outside the gene matches. The CDR3 DNA sequence: TGTGCCAGTAGTATAAGGGGGGACAGGGATCAGCCCCAGCATTTT. This encodes CASSIRGDRDQPQHF.

The chain links TRBV7-9 to TRBJ2-2; 8 bases map to TRBD1. Losses at the gene ends were 5 bases for V and 3 bases for J; bases not matched to a gene: 5. This CDR3 comprises 15 residues. The V gene's germline CDR1 is SEHNR and CDR2 FQNEAQ (reference sequence). The CDR3 region has the DNA TGTGCCAGCAGCCCGACAGGGGCCCACACCGGGGAGCTGTTTTTT. Translating gives CASSPTGAHTGELFF.

This clone is deemed medium-sized. The sample carries other DNA sequences with the same CDR3. This chain joins TRBV15 and TRBJ2-1, with D perhaps assigned TRBD1 or TRBD2 (5 bases each). The CDR3 extends over 14 amino acids. The V gene lost 8 bases and the J gene lost 5 bases, with 16 bases spanning the gap. The V gene's germline CDR1 is LNHNV and CDR2 YYDKDF (reference sequence). The CDR3 DNA follows: TGTGCCACCCAGGTCCCCGGGACGAACAATGAGCAGTTCTTC. Its translation: CATQVPGTNNEQFF.

The gene calls are TRBV19 and TRBJ2-7, with 11 positions matching TRBD2. Germline trimming cut 5 bases from V and 0 bases from J; bases unmatched to any gene: 9. The CDR3 length is 17 residues. Germline V CDR1 and CDR2: LNHDA, SQIVND (reference sequence). The CDR3 bases are TGTGCCAGTAGTGCCAGACCGGGACTAGCGGACTCCTACGAGCAGTACTTC. It encodes CASSARPGLADSYEQYF.

The chain recombines TRBV6-6 with TRBJ2-7; D remains unclear. Looked up from germline, CDR1 is MNHNY and CDR2 is SVGAGI (reference sequence). V lost 2 bases and J 3 bases, leaving 17 bases between the germline ends. The CDR3 totals 16 residues. CDR3 nucleotide sequence: TGTGCCAGCAGTTACCCCGGTTTGACACCAGACTACGAGCAGTACTTC. Amino acids: CASSYPGLTPDYEQYF.

This chain joins TRBV7-9 and TRBJ2-1, with D possibly being TRBD2 (6 bases). The germline V and J ends were trimmed by 5 bases and 3 bases, with 17 bases remaining between them. The germline V gene has CDR1 SEHNR and CDR2 FQNEAQ (reference sequence). The length of the CDR3 is 16 residues. In DNA, the CDR3 is TGTGCCAGCAGCCCCACGGTCGCGGGACTCTACAATGAGCAGTTCTTC. This gives the protein CASSPTVAGLYNEQFF.

The table lists this clone with a count of one. This rearrangement joins TRBV6-5 to TRBJ2-7; 10 bases agree with TRBD1. CDR3 length equals 15 residues. The V and J ends lost 5 bases and 0 bases, in that order; junction bases with no gene match: 4. Germline CDR1 is MNHEY and CDR2 is SVGAGI. CDR3 nucleotides: TGTGCCAGCAGTCTGGGACAGGGGCTCTCCTACGAGCAGTACTTC. It is translated as CASSLGQGLSYEQYF.

The genes are TRBV7-9 and TRBJ2-1; D gene unclear. The CDR3 loop spans 12 amino acids. Germline CDR1 and CDR2: SEHNR and FQNEAQ (reference sequence). V was pared by 5 bases and J by 9 bases, with 11 bases between. The CDR3 sequence is CASSPLGSEQFF. In DNA, the CDR3 is TGTGCCAGCAGCCCTCTGGGTAGTGAGCAGTTCTTC.

The rearrangement joins TRBV9 to TRBJ2-2, with D possibly TRBD2 on 5 matching bases. Deletions cut 3 bases from V and 6 bases from J, with 9 bases between. The CDR3 is 13 amino acids. The V gene's germline CDR1 is SGDLS and CDR2 YYNGEE. This CDR3 is CASSGSEAGELFF. The CDR3 DNA reads TGTGCCAGCAGCGGTAGCGAAGCCGGGGAGCTGTTTTTT.

The count of this clone is one. The chain is built from TRBV11-1 and TRBJ2-7; 7 nucleotides align to TRBD1. Per the germline V gene, CDR1 is SGHAT and CDR2 is FQDESV (reference sequence). The CDR3 contains 16 residues. V lost 1 base to trimming and J lost 5 bases; unmatched junction nucleotides: 11. CDR3 DNA sequence: TGTGCCAGCAGCTTAGGCCTGGGGCAGGGGGTGGACGAGCAGTACTTC. Its translation: CASSLGLGQGVDEQYF.

The chain links TRBV9 to TRBJ1-6, with no clear D. This CDR3 spans 15 amino acids. The germline V and J ends were trimmed by 0 bases and 7 bases, with 11 bases remaining between them. Germline-derived CDR1 and CDR2 are SGDLS and YYNGEE. The CDR3 here is CASSVDEIRNSPLHF. In DNA form, the CDR3 reads TGTGCCAGCAGCGTAGACGAGATACGCAATTCACCCCTCCACTTT. The whole variable domain, remainder taken from reference TRBV9 and TRBJ1-6, is DSGVTQTPKHLITATGQRVTLRCSPRSGDLSVYWYQQSLDQGLQFLIQYYNGEERAKGNILERFSAQQFPDLHSELNLSSLELGDSALYFCASSVDEIRNSPLHFGNGTRLTVT.

The V call is TRBV10-1, the J call TRBJ2-1; D not certain. The V end was cut by 3 bases, the J end by 7 bases, with 10 bases between. The CDR3 length is 13 residues. Germline assignment: CDR1 WNHNN and CDR2 SYGVQD (reference sequence). CDR3 sequence: CASSEGLGNEQFF. CDR3 bases: TGCGCCAGCAGTGAAGGCCTAGGGAATGAGCAGTTCTTC.

This clone was seen once. The chain recombines TRBV9 with TRBJ2-5; the D is unclear. CDR1 SGDLS and CDR2 YYNGEE come from the germline V gene. V shed 1 base and J shed 3 bases, with 10 bases lying between them. The CDR3 totals 14 residues. The DNA for the CDR3 is TGTGCCAGCAGCGTATCCTGGACGGAAGAGACCCAGTACTTC. As protein: CASSVSWTEETQYF.

This clone was seen only a few times. This chain's CDR3 is CASLGLQGANEKLFF. CDR3 DNA: TGTGCCAGCCTTGGATTGCAGGGGGCTAATGAAAAACTGTTTTTT. The chain combines TRBV19 with TRBJ1-4, with 7 positions matching TRBD1. CDR1 LNHDA and CDR2 SQIVND come from the germline V gene (reference sequence). The trim removed 9 bases at V and 3 bases at J, leaving 10 bases unmatched. This CDR3 is 15 amino acids long.

The chain has TRBV30 and TRBJ1-2; D is ambiguous. Germline loops: CDR1 GTSNPN, CDR2 SVGIG (reference sequence). V lost 4 bases and J 3 bases, leaving 3 bases between the germline ends. CDR3 length: 10 amino acids. The CDR3, as DNA: TGTGCCTGGATAGACTATGGCTACACCTTC. Its translation is CAWIDYGYTF.

J is TRBJ1-1 and V is TRBV28; 9 bases fit TRBD1. Germline V lookup: CDR1 MDHEN, CDR2 SYDVKM. The V gene end was trimmed by 3 bases and the J gene end by 3 bases; junction bases not matched to a gene: 5. CDR3 length: 15 residues. This CDR3 is CASSFWTGEDTEAFF. CDR3 DNA: TGTGCCAGCAGTTTTTGGACAGGGGAGGACACTGAAGCTTTCTTT.